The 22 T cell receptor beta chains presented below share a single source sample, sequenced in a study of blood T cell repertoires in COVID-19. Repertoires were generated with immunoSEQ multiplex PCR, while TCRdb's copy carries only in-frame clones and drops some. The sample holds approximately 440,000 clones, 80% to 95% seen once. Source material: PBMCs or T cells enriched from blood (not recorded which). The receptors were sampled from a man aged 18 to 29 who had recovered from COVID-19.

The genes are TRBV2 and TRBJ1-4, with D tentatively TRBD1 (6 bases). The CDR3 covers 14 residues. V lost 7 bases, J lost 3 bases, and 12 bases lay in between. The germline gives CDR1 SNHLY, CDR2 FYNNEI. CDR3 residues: CASKQGLANEKLFF. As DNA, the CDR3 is TGTGCCAGCAAACAGGGATTGGCTAATGAAAAACTGTTTTTT.

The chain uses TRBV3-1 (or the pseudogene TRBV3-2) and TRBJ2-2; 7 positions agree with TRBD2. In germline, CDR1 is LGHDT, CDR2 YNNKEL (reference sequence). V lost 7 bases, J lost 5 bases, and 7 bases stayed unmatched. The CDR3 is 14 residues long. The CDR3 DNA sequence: TGTGCCAGCACCGCGGGACTACCTACCGGGGAGCTGTTTTTT. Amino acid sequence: CASTAGLPTGELFF.

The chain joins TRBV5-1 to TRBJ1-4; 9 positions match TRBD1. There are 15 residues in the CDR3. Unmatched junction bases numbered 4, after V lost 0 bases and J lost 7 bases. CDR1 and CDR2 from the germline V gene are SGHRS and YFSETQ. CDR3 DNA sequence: TGCGCCAGCAGCTTGGGGACAGGGGAGGCTGAAAAACTGTTTTTT. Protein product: CASSLGTGEAEKLFF.

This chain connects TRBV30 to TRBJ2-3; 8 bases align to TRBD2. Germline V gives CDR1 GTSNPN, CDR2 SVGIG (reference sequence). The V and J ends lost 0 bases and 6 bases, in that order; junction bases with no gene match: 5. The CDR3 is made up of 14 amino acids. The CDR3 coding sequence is TGTGCCTGGAGTGTACGGCGGGGGGCCGATACGCAGTATTTT. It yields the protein CAWSVRRGADTQYF.

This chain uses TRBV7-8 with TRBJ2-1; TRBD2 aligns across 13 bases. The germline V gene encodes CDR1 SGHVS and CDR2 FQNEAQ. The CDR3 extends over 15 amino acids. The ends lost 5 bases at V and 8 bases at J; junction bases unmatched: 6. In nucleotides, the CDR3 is TGTGCCAGCAGCCCTACTAGCGGGGGGGCGGATGAGCAGTTCTTC. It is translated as CASSPTSGGADEQFF. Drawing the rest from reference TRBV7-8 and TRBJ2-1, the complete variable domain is GAGVSQSPRYKVAKRGQDVALRCDPISGHVSLFWYQQALGQGPEFLTYFQNEAQLDKSGLPSDRFFAERPEGSVSTLKIQRTQQEDSAVYLCASSPTSGGADEQFFGPGTRLTVL.

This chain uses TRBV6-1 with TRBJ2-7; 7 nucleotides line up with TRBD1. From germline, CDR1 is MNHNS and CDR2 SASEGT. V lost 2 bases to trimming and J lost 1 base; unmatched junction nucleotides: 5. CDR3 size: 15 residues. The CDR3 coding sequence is TGTGCCAGCAGTGAATGGACAGGCCAGTCCTACGAGCAGTACTTC. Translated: CASSEWTGQSYEQYF.

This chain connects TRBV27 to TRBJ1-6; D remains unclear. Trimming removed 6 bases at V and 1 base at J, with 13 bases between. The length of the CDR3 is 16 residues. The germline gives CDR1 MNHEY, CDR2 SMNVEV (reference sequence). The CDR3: CASSLEWSSYNSPLHF. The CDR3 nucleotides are TGTGCCAGCAGCCTGGAGTGGAGTTCCTATAATTCACCCCTCCACTTT.

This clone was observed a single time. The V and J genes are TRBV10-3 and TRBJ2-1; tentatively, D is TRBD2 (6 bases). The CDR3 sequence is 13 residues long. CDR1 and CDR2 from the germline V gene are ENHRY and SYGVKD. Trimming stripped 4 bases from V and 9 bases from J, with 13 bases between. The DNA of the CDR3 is TGTGCCATCAGTGGGGAAGGAGGGAGTGAGCAGTTCTTC. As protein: CAISGEGGSEQFF.

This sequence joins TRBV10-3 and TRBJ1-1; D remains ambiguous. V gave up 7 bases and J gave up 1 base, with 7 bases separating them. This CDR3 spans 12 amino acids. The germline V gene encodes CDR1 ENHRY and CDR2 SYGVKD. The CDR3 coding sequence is TGTGCCATCAAGGAGGCGAACACTGAAGCTTTCTTT. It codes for CAIKEANTEAFF.

In DNA form, the CDR3 reads TGTGCCAGCAGTCCCTTAGCCCTTACCGGGAACACTGAAGCTTTCTTT. This codes for CASSPLALTGNTEAFF. This sequence joins TRBV27 and TRBJ1-1; D is unresolved. Germline V lookup: CDR1 MNHEY, CDR2 SMNVEV (reference sequence). The V end was cut by 5 bases, the J end by 1 base, with 17 bases between. This CDR3 is 16 amino acids long.

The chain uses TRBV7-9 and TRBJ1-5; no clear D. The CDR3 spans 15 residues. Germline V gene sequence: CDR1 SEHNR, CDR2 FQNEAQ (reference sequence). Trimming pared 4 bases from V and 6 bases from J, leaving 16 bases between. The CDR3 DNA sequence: TGTGCCAGCAGCTACACCGGGGAACGCGGTCAGCCCCAGCATTTT. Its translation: CASSYTGERGQPQHF.

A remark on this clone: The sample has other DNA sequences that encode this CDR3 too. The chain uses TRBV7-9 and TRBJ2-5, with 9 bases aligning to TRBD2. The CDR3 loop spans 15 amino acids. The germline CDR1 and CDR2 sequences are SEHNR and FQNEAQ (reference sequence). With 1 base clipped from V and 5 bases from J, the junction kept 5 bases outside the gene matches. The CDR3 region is CASSLVAGGRETQYF. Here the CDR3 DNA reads TGTGCCAGCAGCTTAGTGGCGGGGGGGCGTGAGACCCAGTACTTC.

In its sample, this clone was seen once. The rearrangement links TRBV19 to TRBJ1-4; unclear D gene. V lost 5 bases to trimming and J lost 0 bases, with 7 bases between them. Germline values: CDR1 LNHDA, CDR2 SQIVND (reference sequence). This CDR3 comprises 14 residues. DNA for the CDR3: TGTGCCAGTAGTCGTCCCGCAACTAATGAAAAACTGTTTTTT. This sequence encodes CASSRPATNEKLFF.

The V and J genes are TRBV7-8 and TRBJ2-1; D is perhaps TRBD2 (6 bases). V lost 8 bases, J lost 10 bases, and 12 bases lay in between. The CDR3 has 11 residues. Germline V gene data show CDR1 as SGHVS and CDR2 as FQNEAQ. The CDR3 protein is CASGGTSEQFF. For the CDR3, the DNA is TGTGCCAGCGGGGGAACTAGCGAGCAGTTCTTC.

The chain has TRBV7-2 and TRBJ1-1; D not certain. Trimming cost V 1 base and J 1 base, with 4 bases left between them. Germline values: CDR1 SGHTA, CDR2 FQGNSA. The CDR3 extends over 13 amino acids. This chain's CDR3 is CASSLVRNTEAFF. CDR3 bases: TGTGCCAGCAGCTTAGTCCGGAACACTGAAGCTTTCTTT.

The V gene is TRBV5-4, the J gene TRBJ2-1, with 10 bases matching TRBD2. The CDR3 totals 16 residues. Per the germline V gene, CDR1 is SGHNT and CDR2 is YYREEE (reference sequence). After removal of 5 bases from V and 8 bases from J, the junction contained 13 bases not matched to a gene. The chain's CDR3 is CASSPTGTSVVDEQFF. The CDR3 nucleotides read TGTGCCAGCAGTCCCACCGGGACTAGCGTCGTCGATGAGCAGTTCTTC.

The CDR3 DNA is TGTGCCAGTAGGAGGGCCGGGGAGCTGTTTTTT. This sequence encodes CASRRAGELFF. V and J are TRBV19 and TRBJ2-2; a weak D match, TRBD2 (5 bases). CDR3 size: 11 residues. Germline CDR1 and CDR2: LNHDA and SQIVND (reference sequence). V lost 6 bases and J lost 6, with 5 bases in between.

CDR3 protein: CASGGLAGDTQYF. In nucleotides, the CDR3 is TGCGCCAGCGGGGGACTAGCAGGAGATACGCAGTATTTT. The chain joins TRBV4-1 to TRBJ2-3; TRBD2 aligns across 9 bases. The CDR3 length is 13 residues. V gave up 8 bases and J gave up 5 bases; unmatched junction bases: 5. Germline V CDR1 and CDR2: MGHRA, YSYEKL.

This CDR3 reads CASSLGLQGTGELFF. CDR3 sequence (DNA): TGTGCCAGCAGTCTCGGCTTACAGGGTACCGGGGAGCTGTTTTTT. This chain joins TRBV6-5 and TRBJ2-2; TRBD1 might be the D (6 bases). This CDR3 comprises 15 residues. Trimming took 5 bases from V and 5 from J, leaving 15 bases between them. CDR1 is MNHEY and CDR2 is SVGAGI in the germline V gene.

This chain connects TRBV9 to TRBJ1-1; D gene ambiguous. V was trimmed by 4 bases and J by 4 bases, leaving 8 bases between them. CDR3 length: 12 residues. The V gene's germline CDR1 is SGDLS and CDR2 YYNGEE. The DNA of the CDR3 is TGTGCCAGCAGCCACCCCGGCACTGAAGCTTTCTTT. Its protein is CASSHPGTEAFF.

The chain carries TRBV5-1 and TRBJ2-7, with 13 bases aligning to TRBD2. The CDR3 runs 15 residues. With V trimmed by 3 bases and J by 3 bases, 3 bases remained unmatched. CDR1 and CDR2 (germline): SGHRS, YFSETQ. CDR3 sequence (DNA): TGCGCCAGCAGCTCCACTAGCGGGAGGGTCTACGAGCAGTACTTC. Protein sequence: CASSSTSGRVYEQYF. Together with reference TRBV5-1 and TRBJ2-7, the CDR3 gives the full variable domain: KAGVTQTPRYLIKTRGQQVTLSCSPISGHRSVSWYQQTPGQGLQFLFEYFSETQRNKGNFPGRFSGRQFSNSRSEMNVSTLELGDSALYLCASSSTSGRVYEQYFGPGTRLTVT.

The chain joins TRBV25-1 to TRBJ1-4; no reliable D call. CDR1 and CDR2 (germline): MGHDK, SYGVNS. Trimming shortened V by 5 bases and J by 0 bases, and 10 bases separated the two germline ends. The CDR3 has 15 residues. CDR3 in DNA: TGTGCCAGCAGTCCGAACAGAGCAACTAATGAAAAACTGTTTTTT. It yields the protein CASSPNRATNEKLFF.